The rows below give T cell receptor beta chains drawn from one sample of a study of beta chain features in type 1 diabetes. Measured with immunoSEQ multiplex PCR; TCRdb has only the in-frame clones, and not every one. The sample records around 140,000 clones, over 9.5% being singletons. The source material was naive CD4+ T cells from blood. All receptors derive from a man aged 18 to 29 in good health. The CDR3 runs from the conserved cysteine through the conserved F or W. The order of the fields is clone size, J gene, D gene, V gene, CDR3 protein, CDR3 DNA. The D gene is left open where the match is weak. Clone size appears in some rows only: once, few, many, or a class for an expanded clone.

clone size: -
J gene: TRBJ1-1
D gene: -
V gene: TRBV19
CDR3 protein: CASSNGEMNTEAFF
CDR3 DNA: TGTGCCAGTAGTAACGGGGAGATGAACACTGAAGCTTTCTTT

clone size: -
J gene: TRBJ2-5
D gene: TRBD1
V gene: TRBV27
CDR3 protein: CASSWGQRGETQYF
CDR3 DNA: TGTGCCAGCAGTTGGGGACAGCGCGGAGAGACCCAGTACTTC

clone size: -
J gene: TRBJ1-5
D gene: -
V gene: TRBV18
CDR3 protein: CASSGLAGAGQPQHF
CDR3 DNA: TGTGCCAGCTCAGGTCTCGCGGGGGCCGGTCAGCCCCAGCATTTT

clone size: -
J gene: TRBJ1-3
D gene: -
V gene: TRBV10-3
CDR3 protein: CAISGGQSSSGNTIYF
CDR3 DNA: TGTGCCATCAGTGGGGGACAATCGAGCTCTGGAAACACCATATATTTT

clone size: few
J gene: TRBJ2-2
D gene: TRBD2
V gene: TRBV6-1
CDR3 protein: CASSLGLAHTGELFF
CDR3 DNA: TGTGCCAGCAGCCTAGGACTAGCGCACACCGGGGAGCTGTTTTTT

clone size: few
J gene: TRBJ2-7
D gene: -
V gene: TRBV10-3
CDR3 protein: CAISTDRQAYEQYF
CDR3 DNA: TGTGCCATCAGTACGGACAGACAAGCCTACGAGCAGTACTTC

clone size: -
J gene: TRBJ1-3
D gene: -
V gene: TRBV2
CDR3 protein: CAERISLENTIYF
CDR3 DNA: TGTGCCGAGCGGATATCTCTGGAAAACACCATATATTTT

clone size: -
J gene: TRBJ2-2
D gene: -
V gene: TRBV11-3
CDR3 protein: CASSLGRGHTGELFF
CDR3 DNA: TGTGCCAGCAGCTTAGGGCGGGGGCACACCGGGGAGCTGTTTTTT

clone size: few
J gene: TRBJ2-7
D gene: TRBD1
V gene: TRBV5-1
CDR3 protein: CASSMTGASSYEQYF
CDR3 DNA: TGCGCCAGCAGCATGACAGGGGCCAGCTCCTACGAGCAGTACTTC

clone size: few
J gene: TRBJ1-5
D gene: -
V gene: TRBV7-9
CDR3 protein: CASSLGLWEERSSNQPQHF
CDR3 DNA: TGTGCCAGCAGCTTAGGCCTTTGGGAGGAACGGTCGAGCAATCAGCCCCAGCATTTT

clone size: -
J gene: TRBJ2-1
D gene: TRBD2
V gene: TRBV5-1
CDR3 protein: CASSWGGSDEQFF
CDR3 DNA: TGCGCCAGCAGCTGGGGGGGTAGCGATGAGCAGTTCTTC

clone size: -
J gene: TRBJ2-1
D gene: -
V gene: TRBV7-2
CDR3 protein: CASSRSYGDEQFF
CDR3 DNA: TGTGCCAGCAGCCGGTCTTACGGGGATGAGCAGTTCTTC

clone size: few
J gene: TRBJ2-1
D gene: TRBD2
V gene: TRBV5-4
CDR3 protein: CASGLAGGNEQFF
CDR3 DNA: TGTGCCAGCGGACTAGCGGGGGGTAATGAGCAGTTCTTC

clone size: -
J gene: TRBJ2-5
D gene: -
V gene: TRBV7-2
CDR3 protein: CASSPRRGGRETQYF
CDR3 DNA: TGTGCCAGCAGCCCCCGTAGGGGTGGACGAGAGACCCAGTACTTC

clone size: -
J gene: TRBJ2-7
D gene: -
V gene: TRBV7-9
CDR3 protein: CASSLAPSGSYEQYF
CDR3 DNA: TGTGCCAGCAGCTTAGCGCCAAGCGGCTCCTACGAGCAGTACTTC

clone size: -
J gene: TRBJ2-7
D gene: TRBD2
V gene: TRBV7-2
CDR3 protein: CASRGSGGEWVEQYF
CDR3 DNA: TGTGCCAGCAGGGGGTCGGGAGGGGAATGGGTCGAGCAGTACTTC

clone size: -
J gene: TRBJ2-3
D gene: -
V gene: TRBV11-3
CDR3 protein: CASSFRGATGTDTQYF
CDR3 DNA: TGTGCCAGCAGCTTCCGGGGGGCTACGGGCACAGATACGCAGTATTTT

clone size: once
J gene: TRBJ2-3
D gene: -
V gene: TRBV5-6
CDR3 protein: CASSRFAGGTDTQYF
CDR3 DNA: TGTGCCAGCAGCCGTTTTGCCGGGGGCACAGATACGCAGTATTTT

clone size: -
J gene: TRBJ1-4
D gene: TRBD1
V gene: TRBV11-2
CDR3 protein: CASSLSGTGHEKLFF
CDR3 DNA: TGTGCCAGCAGCTTATCCGGGACAGGGCATGAAAAACTGTTTTTT

clone size: -
J gene: TRBJ1-6
D gene: -
V gene: TRBV6-6
CDR3 protein: CASSSDSSPLHF
CDR3 DNA: TGTGCCAGCAGTTCGGACAGCTCGCCCCTCCACTTT

clone size: -
J gene: TRBJ1-5
D gene: TRBD1
V gene: TRBV19
CDR3 protein: CASRQGSGDQPQHF
CDR3 DNA: TGTGCCAGTCGACAGGGATCCGGGGATCAGCCCCAGCATTTT

clone size: few
J gene: TRBJ1-4
D gene: -
V gene: TRBV19
CDR3 protein: CASSWPAEREKLFF
CDR3 DNA: TGTGCCAGTAGTTGGCCGGCCGAGCGGGAAAAACTGTTTTTT